This entry concerns a single T cell receptor (beta chain). Its antigen is currently not known. No much larger clonotype is one base removed from it; base qualities were not supplied. From the cysteine through the phenylalanine, the CDR3 covers 12 amino acids. Only CDR3 DNA is held: 36 bases, read in frame from base 1. Via the germline V gene, CDR1 is MDHEN and CDR2 SYDVKM. Deletion took 7 bases off V and 3 bases off J, with a span of 7 bases between the germline ends. This sample is drawn from a study of control samples from healthy donors and cancer patients (dated by TCRdb to 2019 to 2021). The library relied on the immunoSEQ multiplex PCR assay. TCRdb's version of the immuneACCESS table is confined to in-frame rearrangements and falls short of the full clone set. An unresolved V gene accounts for under half of the shortfall where checked; the remainder is of unknown origin. Present in this sample are 150,000 or so clones, 80% to 95% of which were seen just once. The leading ten clones occupy 0.65% to 0.85% of the sample.

The sequencing sample was made of blood. This receptor was taken from a woman aged 25 to 45 in good health. The sequence links TRBV28 to TRBJ1-5, with no confident D gene call. The CDR3 reads CASTTNNQPQHF. Here is the DNA: TGTGCCAGCACTACGAACAATCAGCCCCAGCATTTT.